This T cell receptor (beta chain) is drawn from a study of vaccination and CD4 T cells after COVID-19. Treatment indicated: approximately nine-day PBMC culture with coronavirus spike peptide pools or control peptides (ViraFEST assay). Per the germline V gene, CDR1 is MGHRA and CDR2 is YSYEKL. This CDR3 is built from 13 residues. Trimming shortened V by 3 bases and J by 5 bases, and 8 bases separated the two germline ends. On this clonotype itself: What it binds is unknown.

The study sequenced cultured CD4+ T cell DNA using the Oncomine TCR Beta short-read assay. Each CDR3 protein gets one entry after TCRdb re-called the PCR reads with MiXCR. The sample carries roughly 4,000 distinct CDR3 sequences, over 30% recorded once. The sample comprised CD4+ T cells from blood, cultured in vitro. This receptor was taken from a human donor who had recovered from COVID-19. The rearrangement links TRBV4-1 to TRBJ1-5; D gene unclear. The CDR3 DNA reads as TGCGCCAGCAGCCAGGAAAGGGATCAGCCCCAGCATTTT. Amino acids: CASSQERDQPQHF.